The rows below give T cell receptor beta chains drawn from one sample of a study of blood T cell repertoires in COVID-19. The assay was immunoSEQ multiplex PCR, and TCRdb's table has in-frame clones only and misses some. In the table there are nearly 400,000 clones, approximately 89% of which are singletons. The source material was PBMCs or T cells enriched from blood (not recorded which). These receptor sequences come from a woman aged 30 to 39 who had recovered from COVID-19. Each CDR3 is given with its conserved first and last residue. The D gene is left open where the match is weak. Size is omitted from some rows. Given values are once, few, many or a class for expanded clones.

TRBJ1-6,few,TRBV5-1,-,TGCGCCAGCAGGTGGACGGCAGGGATGGTTTCACCCCTCCACTTT,CASRWTAGMVSPLHF
TRBJ2-5,-,TRBV6-5,TRBD2,TGTGCCAGCAGTTACTTTAGGCGGGGGGAGGAGACCCAGTACTTC,CASSYFRRGEETQYF
TRBJ2-6,-,TRBV6-5,-,TGTGCCAGCAGTTCGATTACAGGGACAGGGGCCAACGTCCTGACTTTC,CASSSITGTGANVLTF
TRBJ1-2,-,TRBV2,TRBD1,TGTGCCAGCAGTGGGGGACAGGGTCCATCAGGGTTCTACACCTTC,CASSGGQGPSGFYTF
TRBJ2-3,once,TRBV27,TRBD1,TGTGCCAGCAGTTTAGCTTCCATAAAGGTGTCCGGCGACAGGGGCCGCCACACAGATACGCAGTATTTT,CASSLASIKVSGDRGRHTDTQYF
TRBJ1-2,-,TRBV5-5,TRBD1,TGTGCCAGCAGACGAACGGGACAGCGGGTAGGAGGCTACACCTTC,CASRRTGQRVGGYTF
TRBJ2-1,once,TRBV13,-,TGTGCCAGCAGCTTTACGCGGGAATTCGGCGTTGAGCAGTTCTTC,CASSFTREFGVEQFF
TRBJ1-2,-,TRBV2,TRBD1,TGTGCCAGCAGTGAAGCCAAACAGGGACAGAGTACCAACTATGGCTACACCTTC,CASSEAKQGQSTNYGYTF
TRBJ1-1,-,TRBV4-1,-,TGCGCCAGCAGCCAAGATCATGGTTTAGACGGGGAAACTGAAGCTTTCTTT,CASSQDHGLDGETEAFF
TRBJ1-1,-,TRBV28,-,TGTGCCAGCAGCCCCGTCTCAGACATCCCGGCCACTGAAGCTTTCTTT,CASSPVSDIPATEAFF
TRBJ1-6,-,TRBV25-1,-,TGTGCCAGCAGTGAATTCAGGGCCAATAATTCACCCCTCCACTTT,CASSEFRANNSPLHF
TRBJ1-1,-,TRBV7-9,-,TGTGCCAGCAGCTACTCCGACTCGAACACTGAAGCTTTCTTT,CASSYSDSNTEAFF
TRBJ2-7,-,TRBV28,TRBD1,TGTGCCAGCAGTTTATCGACAGGGTTAGAGGTGGGTGAGCAGTACTTC,CASSLSTGLEVGEQYF
TRBJ1-2,-,TRBV19,-,TGTGCCAGTATTAGACAGGCTGAAAATTATGGCTACACCTTC,CASIRQAENYGYTF
TRBJ2-2,-,TRBV24-1,-,TGTGCCACCAGTGACCCAGGTCCCGCCGGGGAGCTGTTTTTT,CATSDPGPAGELFF
TRBJ1-1,few,TRBV4-2,-,TGTGCCAGCCTCGTCAGCAGGGGATACACTGAAGCTTTCTTT,CASLVSRGYTEAFF
TRBJ2-1,-,TRBV29-1,-,TGCAGCGTTGCGGGGAGCTCCTACAATGAGCAGTTCTTC,CSVAGSSYNEQFF
TRBJ2-7,-,TRBV19,-,TGTGCCAGTAGTATTCGGGACACCTTGCCCTACGAGCAGTACTTC,CASSIRDTLPYEQYF
TRBJ2-7,-,TRBV6-2/TRBV6-3,TRBD2,TGTGCCAGCAGCCCGGGGGGGAGCTCCTACGAGCAGTACTTC,CASSPGGSSYEQYF
TRBJ1-2,few,TRBV5-8,TRBD1,TGTGCCAGCAGCTTGGCCAAGGGACAGTCCTATGGCTACACCTTC,CASSLAKGQSYGYTF
TRBJ1-5,-,TRBV28,TRBD1,TGTGCCAGCAGTTTACCGACAGGGAGCAATCAGCCCCAGCATTTT,CASSLPTGSNQPQHF
TRBJ1-6,few,TRBV6-5,TRBD1,TGTGCCAGCAGCCGGGACAGGGTGAATTCACCCCTCCACTTT,CASSRDRVNSPLHF
TRBJ1-1,-,TRBV5-1,-,TGCGCCAGCAGCCGGGGGGCTGGAACTGAAGCTTTCTTT,CASSRGAGTEAFF
TRBJ1-4,-,TRBV28,TRBD1,TGTGCCAGCAGACAGGGGGGAACTAATGAAAAACTGTTTTTT,CASRQGGTNEKLFF
TRBJ1-1,-,TRBV30,TRBD1,TGTGCCTGGAAAAGGGACAGGGTAATTCAGGACACTGAAGCTTTCTTT,CAWKRDRVIQDTEAFF
TRBJ2-6,-,TRBV2,TRBD2,TGTGCCAGCGGGAGGGACGCGATCTCTGGGGCCAACGTCCTGACTTTC,CASGRDAISGANVLTF
TRBJ1-5,once,TRBV28,TRBD1,TGTGCCAGCAGTTCCAGGAGGGGGCACAGCAATCAGCCCCAGCATTTT,CASSSRRGHSNQPQHF
TRBJ1-2,-,TRBV7-9,TRBD1,TGTGCCAGCAGCTTAGATGACAGGGGACTCGGTGGCTACACCTTC,CASSLDDRGLGGYTF
TRBJ1-3,-,TRBV7-9,TRBD1,TGTGCCAGCAGCTTATCTTCAGGGGGCGGTGGAAACACCATATATTTT,CASSLSSGGGGNTIYF
TRBJ2-1,-,TRBV2,-,TGTGCCAGCATGGGCACCCGAGGGGGATATGAGCAGTTCTTC,CASMGTRGGYEQFF
TRBJ2-1,-,TRBV11-2,-,TGTGCCAGCAGCTTAGAACTCCTGACAGGAGTTGAGCAGTTCTTC,CASSLELLTGVEQFF
TRBJ2-7,-,TRBV10-3,TRBD1,TGTGCCATCAGTGATTTTACAGGGGGCGCGAGTAACGAGCAGTACTTC,CAISDFTGGASNEQYF
TRBJ1-4,-,TRBV7-2,-,TGTGCCAGCAGCTTAGGGCCCGGGAAGGGAGGTGGTTGGGAAAAACTGTTTTTT,CASSLGPGKGGGWEKLFF
TRBJ1-4,-,TRBV6-2/TRBV6-3,-,TGTGCCAGCAGTTGGCTGAATGAAAAACTGTTTTTT,CASSWLNEKLFF
TRBJ1-2,-,TRBV20-1,TRBD1,TGCAGTGCTAGTGACAGGGTGGCAGGCTACACCTTC,CSASDRVAGYTF
TRBJ1-1,-,TRBV27,-,TGTGCCAGCAGTTTTAATGGACAGACTGAAGCTTTCTTT,CASSFNGQTEAFF
TRBJ2-1,-,TRBV19,TRBD2,TGTGCCAGTAGCGCCGGGACTAGCGGGGGGGCCGGGTACAATGAGCAGTTCTTC,CASSAGTSGGAGYNEQFF
TRBJ1-2,once,TRBV11-2,-,TGTGCCAGCAGTTCAGGGTTTGGCTACACCTTC,CASSSGFGYTF
TRBJ2-5,-,TRBV4-1,TRBD2,TGCGCCAGCAGCCAGGTCGCAGCGGGGGGGCAAGAGACCCAGTACTTC,CASSQVAAGGQETQYF
TRBJ2-7,once,TRBV29-1,TRBD1,TGCAGCGGCAGGACAGGGGACGAGCAGTACTTC,CSGRTGDEQYF
TRBJ1-5,-,TRBV5-1,-,TGCGCCAGCAGCGCGGCCTCCGATCAGCCCCAGCATTTT,CASSAASDQPQHF
TRBJ2-7,-,TRBV12-3/TRBV12-4,TRBD1,TGTGCCAGCAGTCCCGGGACAGCCTACGAGCAGTACTTC,CASSPGTAYEQYF
TRBJ1-3,-,TRBV30,-,TGTGCCTGGAGTCCCCTACTCCCAAGCTCTGGAAACACCATATATTTT,CAWSPLLPSSGNTIYF
TRBJ2-2,-,TRBV9,TRBD1,TGTGCCAGCAGCGTTTCACAGGGGAGCACCGGGGAGCTGTTTTTT,CASSVSQGSTGELFF
TRBJ2-1,-,TRBV9,TRBD2,TGTGCCAGCACCCCGACTAGCGGAGGCGCCAATGAGCAGTTCTTC,CASTPTSGGANEQFF
TRBJ2-1,-,TRBV7-9,TRBD2,TGTGCCAGCAGCTTGAGCGGGAGCTCCTACAATGAGCAGTTCTTC,CASSLSGSSYNEQFF
TRBJ1-6,-,TRBV9,TRBD1,TGTGCCAGCAGCCCAAATCATACCAGGGGGCGTCGGTATAATTCACCCCTCCACTTT,CASSPNHTRGRRYNSPLHF
TRBJ1-1,few,TRBV4-3,-,TGCGCCAGCAGCCAAGGACAGTTGAACACTGAAGCTTTCTTT,CASSQGQLNTEAFF
TRBJ1-3,-,TRBV13,-,TGTGCCAGCAGCCTTCGACAGCACTCTGGAAACACCATATATTTT,CASSLRQHSGNTIYF
TRBJ1-2,many,TRBV28,-,TGTGCCACCGCCCGGGGGGGGAATTATGGCTACACCTTC,CATARGGNYGYTF
TRBJ1-5,-,TRBV7-9,-,TGTGCCAGCAGCTTATCGTCGTATTCCGGCAATCAGCCCCAGCATTTT,CASSLSSYSGNQPQHF
TRBJ1-1,-,TRBV29-1,-,TGCAGCGTCGGGTTTGGGACACCAGAAGCTTTCTTT,CSVGFGTPEAFF
TRBJ2-5,-,TRBV20-1,-,TGCAGTGCTAGGGCAGAGACCCAGTACTTC,CSARAETQYF
TRBJ2-1,-,TRBV19,-,TGTGCCAGTAGTATACGCAGGGCCACCTACAATGAGCAGTTCTTC,CASSIRRATYNEQFF
TRBJ2-7,-,TRBV11-2,-,TGTGCCAGCAGCTTAGTTCTCAGGGGTACCTCCTACGAGCAGTACTTC,CASSLVLRGTSYEQYF
TRBJ2-1,once,TRBV7-3,TRBD2,TGTGCCAGCAGCTTAATGGTAGCGGGGAGCAATGAGCAGTTCTTC,CASSLMVAGSNEQFF
TRBJ2-3,-,TRBV5-1,TRBD1,TGCGCCAGCAGCCCGAAAGCGCCAGGGGGCCTCACAGATACGCAGTATTTT,CASSPKAPGGLTDTQYF